These 30 T cell receptor beta chains share one sample of origin, sequenced in a study of blood T cell repertoires in COVID-19. The assay was immunoSEQ multiplex PCR, and TCRdb's table has in-frame clones only and misses some. Altogether about 400,000 clones are present, approximately 90% being singletons, with the ten largest covering about 1.5%. The source material was peripheral blood. The receptors were sampled from a woman younger than 45 with active or convalescent COVID-19.

The chain carries TRBV5-1 and TRBJ2-7; D may be TRBD1 (6 bases). CDR1 and CDR2 from the germline V gene are SGHRS and YFSETQ. Trimming cost V 3 bases and J 2 bases, with 15 bases left between them. The CDR3 loop spans 15 amino acids. CDR3 DNA: TGCGCCAGCAGCTGGGGGCTCGAGGGTCCCTACGAGCAGTACTTC. Its translation: CASSWGLEGPYEQYF.

The chain has TRBV28 and TRBJ2-1; tentative D call: TRBD1 (6 bases). The CDR3 loop spans 19 amino acids. From germline, CDR1 is MDHEN and CDR2 SYDVKM. V dropped 2 bases and J dropped 0 bases, with 20 bases sitting between them. The CDR3 here is CASSLRSLQGMGSYNEQFF. For the CDR3, the DNA is TGTGCCAGCAGTTTACGCTCCCTACAGGGCATGGGCTCCTACAATGAGCAGTTCTTC.

This chain links TRBV10-3 with TRBJ1-1; TRBD1 might be the D (5 bases). The V end lost 10 bases, the J end lost 4 bases, and 13 bases lay between the germline ends. This CDR3 spans 12 amino acids. Per the germline V gene, CDR1 is ENHRY and CDR2 is SYGVKD. In nucleotides, the CDR3 is TGTGCCACAGCGTCGGGGGGCACTGAAGCTTTCTTT. Protein product: CATASGGTEAFF.

This clone has just a few counts. The chain employs TRBV15 and TRBJ1-2, with D perhaps TRBD1 (5 bases). V was cut by 0 bases and J by 4 bases, with 12 bases left in between. The germline V gene has CDR1 LNHNV and CDR2 YYDKDF (reference sequence). The CDR3 has 15 amino acids. CDR3 bases: TGTGCCACCAGCAGAGATCTGGACACCTTCTATGGCTACACCTTC. Its translation: CATSRDLDTFYGYTF.

The rearrangement joins TRBV29-1 to TRBJ1-1; no firm D call. Germline CDR1 SQVTM, CDR2 ANQGSEA. The CDR3 totals 14 residues. V was trimmed by 2 bases and J by 3 bases, leaving 13 bases between them. Written as DNA, the CDR3 is TGCAGCGTTGAATCCACCGGGTTATACACTGAAGCTTTCTTT. As protein: CSVESTGLYTEAFF. Looking up the rest from reference TRBV29-1 and TRBJ1-1 gives the full variable domain: SAVISQKPSRDICQRGTSLTIQCQVDSQVTMMFWYRQQPGQSLTLIATANQGSEATYESGFVIDKFPISRPNLTFSTLTVSNMSPEDSSIYLCSVESTGLYTEAFFGQGTRLTVV.

V is TRBV5-4 and J is TRBJ2-7; the D is unclear. V gave up 0 bases and J gave up 0 bases, with 10 bases separating them. Germline V gene data show CDR1 as SGHNT and CDR2 as YYREEE (reference sequence). This CDR3 is built from 15 residues. CDR3: CASSLGTLSSYEQYF. CDR3 nucleotides: TGTGCCAGCAGCTTGGGTACCCTTAGCTCCTACGAGCAGTACTTC.

The V call is TRBV6-5, the J call TRBJ1-2, with TRBD1 matching over 12 bases. J was trimmed by 5 bases and V by 4 bases; bases with no gene match: 5. CDR1 and CDR2 (germline): MNHEY, SVGAGI. The CDR3 consists of 15 residues. The chain's CDR3 is CASSSGQGARYGYTF. DNA for the CDR3: TGTGCCAGCAGTTCGGGACAGGGGGCCCGGTATGGCTACACCTTC.

V usage is TRBV20-1 and J usage is TRBJ2-3; D possibly corresponds to TRBD1 (6 bases). Germline V gene sequence: CDR1 DFQATT, CDR2 SNEGSKA (reference sequence). The CDR3 sequence is 14 residues long. V was clipped by 3 bases and J by 4 bases, with 14 bases between them. The CDR3 DNA reads as TGCAGTGCTAGTGCCAGGGGACGGGCAGATACGCAGTATTTT. It specifies CSASARGRADTQYF.

The chain employs TRBV19 and TRBJ2-1; 9 nucleotides align to TRBD2. The CDR3 is 16 amino acids. V was pared by 3 bases and J by 4 bases, with 7 bases of the junction left unmatched. Germline CDR1 is LNHDA and CDR2 is SQIVND (reference sequence). The CDR3 coding sequence is TGTGCCAGTAGTATTATAGTAGCGGGGGTTTACAATGAGCAGTTCTTC. It translates to CASSIIVAGVYNEQFF.

V usage is TRBV19 and J usage is TRBJ1-5; TRBD1 agrees at 9 bases. Per the germline V gene, CDR1 is LNHDA and CDR2 is SQIVND (reference sequence). The length of the CDR3 is 15 residues. Trimming took 8 bases from V and 5 from J; bases not matched to a gene: 10. CDR3 sequence: CASSGTGSVYQPQHF. In DNA, the CDR3 is TGTGCCAGTTCCGGGACAGGGAGTGTTTATCAGCCCCAGCATTTT.

This CDR3 reads CASSPDRAYGYTF. CDR3 DNA sequence: TGTGCCAGCAGCCCGGACAGGGCCTATGGCTACACCTTC. V is TRBV3-1 (or the pseudogene TRBV3-2) and J is TRBJ1-2; 8 positions agree with TRBD1. V gave up 4 bases and J gave up 4 bases; unmatched junction bases: 2. This CDR3 contains 13 residues. CDR1 and CDR2 from the germline V gene are LGHDT and YNNKEL (reference sequence).

The chain joins TRBV4-2 to TRBJ2-7, with a weak D call TRBD2 (6 bases). Deletions cut 0 bases from V and 2 bases from J, with 11 bases between. This CDR3 is 15 amino acids long. Germline CDR1 and CDR2: LGHNA and YNFKEQ. The CDR3 DNA is TGTGCCAGCAGCCAAGATGTCGGGAGCACCTACGAGCAGTACTTC. Protein sequence: CASSQDVGSTYEQYF.

The chain couples TRBV27 to TRBJ2-7, with a possible D match to TRBD1 (5 bases). Germline CDR1 MNHEY, CDR2 SMNVEV (reference sequence). The CDR3 runs 17 residues. The V gene lost 5 bases and the J gene lost 0 bases, with 20 bases spanning the gap. CDR3 region: CASSTDNEAGISYEQYF. DNA for the CDR3: TGTGCCAGCAGTACAGATAACGAGGCAGGGATCTCCTACGAGCAGTACTTC.

This rearrangement joins TRBV5-1 to TRBJ2-6; no clear D gene. Germline V gene data show CDR1 as SGHRS and CDR2 as YFSETQ. The CDR3 is 13 amino acids. V lost 2 bases and J lost 2, with 2 bases in between. CDR3 loop: CASSFTGANVLTF. DNA for the CDR3: TGCGCCAGCAGCTTTACTGGGGCCAACGTCCTGACTTTC. The full variable domain, its missing parts supplied by reference TRBV5-1 and TRBJ2-6, is KAGVTQTPRYLIKTRGQQVTLSCSPISGHRSVSWYQQTPGQGLQFLFEYFSETQRNKGNFPGRFSGRQFSNSRSEMNVSTLELGDSALYLCASSFTGANVLTFGAGSRLTVL.

This chain links TRBV18 with TRBJ2-3; weak D call: TRBD2 (6 bases). V lost 3 bases and J lost 6, with 19 bases in between. Germline V lookup: CDR1 KGHSH, CDR2 LQKENI. The CDR3 has 16 residues. CDR3 in DNA: TGTGCCAGCTCACCGTTGGGGGGAGGCGTGCAGGATACGCAGTATTTT. The encoded protein is CASSPLGGGVQDTQYF.

This clone was recorded once. This rearrangement joins TRBV5-1 to TRBJ2-6; the D gene is possibly TRBD2 (6 bases). Trimming pared 5 bases from V and 13 bases from J, leaving 13 bases between. CDR3 length: 12 amino acids. Germline V gene sequence: CDR1 SGHRS, CDR2 YFSETQ. CDR3 loop: CASSASGRVLTF. DNA for the CDR3: TGCGCCAGCAGTGCTTCAGGGAGGGTCCTGACTTTC.

This chain uses TRBV4-1 with TRBJ1-4; 10 bases align to TRBD1. V was pared by 0 bases and J by 8 bases, with 6 bases of the junction left unmatched. The CDR3 has 16 amino acids. CDR1 and CDR2 (germline): MGHRA, YSYEKL. CDR3 region: CASSQDPGQGREKLFF. The CDR3 region has the DNA TGCGCCAGCAGCCAAGACCCGGGACAGGGGCGAGAAAAACTGTTTTTT.

The chain combines TRBV5-1 with TRBJ2-5; 9 bases align to TRBD2. With 0 bases clipped from V and 1 base from J, the junction kept 7 bases outside the gene matches. The CDR3 length is 17 residues. The germline V gene encodes CDR1 SGHRS and CDR2 YFSETQ. CDR3: CASSLALAGMVQETQYF. CDR3 DNA: TGCGCCAGCAGCTTGGCACTAGCGGGTATGGTCCAAGAGACCCAGTACTTC.

V gene TRBV5-6 combines with J gene TRBJ2-3, with 9 bases aligning to TRBD2. J gave up 4 bases and V 1 base, and 4 bases lay outside the gene matches. The CDR3 consists of 15 residues. The germline V gene encodes CDR1 SGHDT and CDR2 YYEEEE. The CDR3: CASSLWSSGADTQYF. CDR3 nucleotide sequence: TGTGCCAGCAGCTTGTGGTCTAGCGGGGCAGATACGCAGTATTTT.

This sequence joins TRBV27 and TRBJ1-1; a weak D match, TRBD1 (6 bases). The V end was cut by 6 bases, the J end by 0 bases, with 8 bases between. Germline V gives CDR1 MNHEY, CDR2 SMNVEV (reference sequence). The CDR3 length is 13 residues. CDR3 region: CASRDSMNTEAFF. DNA for the CDR3: TGTGCCAGCAGGGACAGCATGAACACTGAAGCTTTCTTT.

The chain couples TRBV15 to TRBJ1-5; maybe TRBD1 (5 bases). Germline V CDR1 and CDR2: LNHNV, YYDKDF (reference sequence). Trimming left V 8 bases short and J 0 bases short, with 17 bases between. This CDR3 has 16 residues. CDR3 sequence: CATGSLGAASNQPQHF. In DNA, the CDR3 is TGTGCCACCGGATCCCTTGGGGCAGCTAGCAATCAGCCCCAGCATTTT.

The chain employs TRBV19 and TRBJ1-2; 7 nucleotides line up with TRBD1. V shed 3 bases, J shed 8 bases, and the junction held 0 bases outside the gene matches. CDR1 and CDR2 from the germline V gene are LNHDA and SQIVND (reference sequence). The CDR3 is made up of 11 amino acids. CDR3 sequence (DNA): TGTGCCAGTAGTATGACAGGGGGCTACACCTTC. It specifies CASSMTGGYTF.

The chain has TRBV5-1 and TRBJ2-3, with unresolved D. This CDR3 has 14 residues. V lost 1 base and J lost 6, with 12 bases in between. Germline V gene data show CDR1 as SGHRS and CDR2 as YFSETQ. The CDR3 is CASSLSYGPDTQYF. For the CDR3, the DNA is TGCGCCAGCAGCTTGTCTTACGGTCCGGATACGCAGTATTTT.

The chain recombines TRBV2 with TRBJ1-4; TRBD1 agrees at 8 bases. V gave up 4 bases and J gave up 8 bases; unmatched junction bases: 6. This CDR3 has 14 amino acids. The germline gives CDR1 SNHLY, CDR2 FYNNEI. Here the CDR3 reads CASSAAGGSEKLFF. CDR3 sequence (DNA): TGTGCCAGCAGTGCGGCAGGGGGCAGCGAAAAACTGTTTTTT.

J is TRBJ1-1 and V is TRBV6-4; D perhaps matches TRBD1 (5 bases). The CDR3 is 14 residues long. Germline V gene sequence: CDR1 MRHNA, CDR2 SNTAGT. V lost 6 bases and J 5 bases, leaving 16 bases between the germline ends. CDR3 protein: CASSQTSGRTEAFF. The CDR3 bases are TGTGCCAGCAGCCAAACGTCAGGGCGGACTGAAGCTTTCTTT.

This chain links TRBV11-2 with TRBJ2-7; D is undetermined. The CDR3 length is 11 residues. Germline V gene sequence: CDR1 SGHAT, CDR2 FQNNGV. The V and J ends lost 7 bases and 3 bases respectively, with 7 bases between them. The CDR3 spells CASKSVYEQYF. For the CDR3, the DNA is TGTGCCAGCAAATCGGTCTACGAGCAGTACTTC.

The chain combines TRBV27 with TRBJ2-1; D may be TRBD2 (5 bases). The CDR3 contains 13 residues. Germline lookup yields CDR1 MNHEY and CDR2 SMNVEV (reference sequence). Trimming removed 3 bases at V and 4 bases at J, with 7 bases between. CDR3 sequence reads: CASSFSGYNEQFF. Written as DNA, the CDR3 is TGTGCCAGCAGTTTTTCGGGGTACAATGAGCAGTTCTTC.

The rearrangement joins TRBV2 to TRBJ1-1; TRBD1 matches 7 bases. Trimming removed 3 bases from V and 4 bases from J; junction bases left unmatched: 8. Germline values: CDR1 SNHLY, CDR2 FYNNEI. The CDR3 is made up of 15 amino acids. CDR3 loop: CASSDGPGGSTEAFF. The CDR3 coding sequence is TGTGCCAGCAGTGACGGTCCAGGGGGGAGCACTGAAGCTTTCTTT.

The V and J genes are TRBV6-1 and TRBJ1-5; TRBD1 matches 8 bases. The germline V gene encodes CDR1 MNHNS and CDR2 SASEGT. This CDR3 region has 16 residues. V was pared by 4 bases and J by 2 bases, with 7 bases of the junction left unmatched. CDR3 in DNA: TGTGCCAGCAGTGGACAGGGGACTATAGGCAATCAGCCCCAGCATTTT. Translating gives CASSGQGTIGNQPQHF.

In this sample, this clone turned up once. The CDR3: CATSDWDSQETQYF. For the CDR3, the DNA is TGTGCCACCAGTGACTGGGACAGCCAAGAGACCCAGTACTTC. The chain employs TRBV24-1 and TRBJ2-5; 7 bases line up with TRBD1. Germline V gene data show CDR1 as KGHDR and CDR2 as SFDVKD. V lost 4 bases and J lost 1; bases outside the gene matches: 2. The CDR3 spans 14 residues.